This T cell receptor beta chain came from a study of CD8 T cells in Susac syndrome. Germline V CDR1 and CDR2: LGHNA, YSLEER. This CDR3 is built from 15 residues. The junction had 7 bases not matched to a gene; V was cut back by 3 bases and J by 8 bases. Reverse transcription of roughly 0.45 to 1 ug RNA used random hexamers. TCRdb used MiXCR to reprocess the immunoSEQ multiplex PCR reads, holding one entry per CDR3 protein. The data contain 90,000 to 150,000 distinct CDR3 sequences, roughly 94% of them singletons. Material for sequencing was CD4+ T cells from PBMCs. The chain joins TRBV4-3 to TRBJ2-2, with 9 bases aligning to TRBD2. This receptor was identified in a human donor in good health. As DNA, the CDR3 is TGCGCCAGCAGCCAGGGCGGGGGGGCGCCAGGGGAGCTGTTTTTT. Protein product: CASSQGGGAPGELFF.